A selection of T cell receptor beta chains follows, all from one sample in a study of OX40 agonist ivuxolimab in advanced cancers. This table comes from immunoSEQ multiplex PCR, and its TCRdb copy is limited to in-frame clones, with some not included. The sample lists approximately 40,000 clones, about 90% seen once, with around 17% in the top ten. The source material was CD4+ or CD8+ T cells sorted from blood, sampled in a trial of the OX40 agonist ivuxolimab. These receptors all come from an adult with an advanced solid tumor such as melanoma, head and neck, liver or kidney cancer. Both conserved end residues are trimmed from each CDR3.

CDR3 protein | J gene | V gene
ASSVDGGGSYNEQF | TRBJ2-1 | TRBV9
ASSQDMNYGYT | TRBJ1-2 | TRBV4-1
ASSEIPQTNNEQF | TRBJ2-1 | TRBV6-1
ASSSIGPEWGNTEAF | TRBJ1-1 | TRBV7-2
ASSQDPSGGAETQY | TRBJ2-5 | TRBV5-8
ASSQDKGVNTEAF | TRBJ1-1 | TRBV4-1
ASSVLTGGDSTEAF | TRBJ1-1 | TRBV19
ASHQEMGGSYNEQF | TRBJ2-1 | TRBV7-2
ASSLSRGTNQPQH | TRBJ1-5 | TRBV7-9
AISESSWQGDTGELF | TRBJ2-2 | TRBV10-3
ASSSYTGGAVGYT | TRBJ1-2 | TRBV7-9
ASSQGHSLGTEAF | TRBJ1-1 | TRBV4-3
AGSSGNTEAF | TRBJ1-1 | TRBV5-4
ASSQDRPSLNTEAF | TRBJ1-1 | TRBV4-3
ASSLTGTGSYEQY | TRBJ2-7 | TRBV4-1
ASSEISYYGYT | TRBJ1-2 | TRBV2
ASSFGGGNSLH | TRBJ1-6 | TRBV27
ASSSHLGAEEQY | TRBJ2-7 | TRBV5-1
ASSHAGGSETQY | TRBJ2-5 | TRBV7-7
ASSYSGGTEAF | TRBJ1-1 | TRBV6-9
ASSFQAGTLHGYT | TRBJ1-2 | TRBV7-9
ASSLSGAASYEQY | TRBJ2-7 | TRBV27